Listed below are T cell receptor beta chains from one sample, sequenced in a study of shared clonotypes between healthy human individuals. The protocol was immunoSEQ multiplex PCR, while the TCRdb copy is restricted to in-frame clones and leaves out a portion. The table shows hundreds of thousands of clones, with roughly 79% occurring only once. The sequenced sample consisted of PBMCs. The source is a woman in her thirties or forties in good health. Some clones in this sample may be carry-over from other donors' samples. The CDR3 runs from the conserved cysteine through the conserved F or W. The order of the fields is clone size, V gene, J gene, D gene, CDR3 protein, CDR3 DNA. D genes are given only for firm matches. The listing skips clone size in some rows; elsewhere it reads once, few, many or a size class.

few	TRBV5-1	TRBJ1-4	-	CASSLGTVNEKLFF	TGCGCCAGCAGCTTGGGGACAGTAAATGAAAAACTGTTTTTT
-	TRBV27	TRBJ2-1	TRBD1	CASSTGQEQFF	TGTGCCAGCAGTACGGGACAGGAGCAGTTCTTC
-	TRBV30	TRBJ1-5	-	CAWSIDSGNQPQHF	TGTGCCTGGAGTATCGACAGTGGCAATCAGCCCCAGCATTTT
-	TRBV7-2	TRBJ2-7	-	CASLGLLGLKYYEQYF	TGTGCCAGCCTTGGACTACTGGGGCTAAAATATTACGAGCAGTACTTC
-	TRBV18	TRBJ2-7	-	CASSPMGESSYEQYF	TGTGCCAGCTCACCAATGGGGGAGAGCTCCTACGAGCAGTACTTC
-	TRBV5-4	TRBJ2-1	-	CASSLEQYNEQFF	TGTGCCAGCAGCTTGGAGCAGTACAATGAGCAGTTCTTC
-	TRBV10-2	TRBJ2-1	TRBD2	CASSESASGRHNEQFF	TGCGCCAGCAGTGAGTCGGCTAGCGGGAGACACAATGAGCAGTTCTTC
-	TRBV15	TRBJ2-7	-	CATSRITGISDEQYF	TGTGCCACCAGCAGAATAACAGGGATAAGCGACGAGCAGTACTTC
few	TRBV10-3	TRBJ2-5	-	CAISESVGGRETQYF	TGTGCCATCAGTGAGTCAGTGGGGGGACGAGAGACCCAGTACTTC
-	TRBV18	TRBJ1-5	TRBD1	CASSPPSSGTGGGQPQHF	TGTGCCAGCTCACCACCGTCATCCGGGACAGGGGGCGGGCAGCCCCAGCATTTT
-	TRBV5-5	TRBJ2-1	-	CASSARLVSEYEQFF	TGTGCCAGCAGCGCACGACTAGTTTCGGAATATGAGCAGTTCTTC
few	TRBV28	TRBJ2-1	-	CASSPRGADRDNEQFF	TGTGCCAGCAGCCCCCGAGGAGCGGACCGCGACAATGAGCAGTTCTTC
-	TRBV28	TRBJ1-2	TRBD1	CASSLGTGGFKMYGYTF	TGTGCCAGCAGTTTGGGGACAGGGGGCTTTAAGATGTATGGCTACACCTTC
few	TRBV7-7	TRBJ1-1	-	CASSLDMNTEAFF	TGTGCTAGCAGCCTTGACATGAACACTGAAGCTTTCTTT
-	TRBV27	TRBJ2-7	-	CASSRSYEQYF	TGTGCCAGCAGTCGATCCTACGAGCAGTACTTC
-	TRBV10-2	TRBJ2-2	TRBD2	CASSETGGPTGELFF	TGCGCCAGCAGTGAGACGGGAGGGCCCACCGGGGAGCTGTTTTTT
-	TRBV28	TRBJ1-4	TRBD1	CASSSAGTGGEKLFF	TGTGCCAGCAGTTCCGCCGGGACAGGGGGTGAAAAACTGTTTTTT
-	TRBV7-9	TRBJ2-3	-	CASSLAVATSTDAQYF	TGTGCCAGCAGCTTAGCGGTAGCCACTAGCACAGATGCGCAGTATTTT
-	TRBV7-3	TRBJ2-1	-	CASAAVAGRYNEQFF	TGTGCCAGCGCCGCGGTGGCAGGGAGATACAATGAGCAGTTCTTC
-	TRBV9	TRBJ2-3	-	CASSVRTSTDTQYF	TGTGCCAGCAGCGTCAGGACCAGCACAGATACGCAGTATTTT
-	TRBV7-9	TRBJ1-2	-	CASSLLVGILNTF	TGTGCCAGCAGCTTATTGGTGGGCATCCTCAACACCTTC
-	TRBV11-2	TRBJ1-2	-	CASSLGASQRNYGYTF	TGTGCCAGCAGCTTAGGAGCGTCCCAAAGAAACTATGGCTACACCTTC
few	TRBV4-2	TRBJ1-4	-	CASSQDRGGLATNEKLFF	TGTGCCAGCAGCCAAGATCGGGGGGGACTTGCAACTAATGAAAAACTGTTTTTT
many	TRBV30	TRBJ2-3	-	CAWRDSRSLDYTDTQYF	TGTGCCTGGAGGGACTCCCGTTCACTAGATTACACAGATACGCAGTATTTT
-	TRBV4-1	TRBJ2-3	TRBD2	CASSQSGTSLSTDTQYF	TGCGCCAGCAGCCAATCCGGGACTAGCCTCAGCACAGATACGCAGTATTTT
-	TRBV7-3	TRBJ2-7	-	CASSLYPTPPYEQYF	TGTGCCAGCAGCTTATATCCGACCCCCCCCTACGAGCAGTACTTC
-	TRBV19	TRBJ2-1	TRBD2	CASRLAGVNEQFF	TGTGCCAGTAGGCTAGCGGGAGTCAATGAGCAGTTCTTC
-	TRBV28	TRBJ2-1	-	CASITLSGRPRNEQFF	TGTGCCAGCATAACTTTGAGCGGACGCCCCAGAAATGAGCAGTTCTTC
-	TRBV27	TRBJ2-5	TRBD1	CASSLSNHRGPTFETQYF	TGTGCCAGCAGTTTATCCAATCACAGGGGGCCGACCTTCGAGACCCAGTACTTC
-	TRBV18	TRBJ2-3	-	CASSPPSTDTQYF	TGTGCCAGCTCACCACCTAGCACAGATACGCAGTATTTT
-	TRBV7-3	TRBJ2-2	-	CASSFGPQGRELFF	TGTGCCAGCAGCTTTGGCCCACAGGGCAGGGAGCTGTTTTTT
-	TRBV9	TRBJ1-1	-	CASSALTDMNTEAFF	TGTGCCAGCAGCGCTCTGACAGACATGAACACTGAAGCTTTCTTT
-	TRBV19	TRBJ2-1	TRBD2	CASSLAGATYNEQFF	TGTGCCAGTAGCCTAGCGGGGGCGACCTACAATGAGCAGTTCTTC
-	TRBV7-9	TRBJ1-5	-	CASSLEGRYNQPQHF	TGTGCCAGCAGCTTAGAGGGACGGTACAATCAGCCCCAGCATTTT
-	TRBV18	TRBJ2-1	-	CASSPNNYNEQFF	TGTGCCAGCTCACCGAATAACTACAATGAGCAGTTCTTC
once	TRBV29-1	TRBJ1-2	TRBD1	CSVNPTGGAGGYTF	TGCAGCGTTAACCCAACAGGGGGCGCGGGTGGCTACACCTTC
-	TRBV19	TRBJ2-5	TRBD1	CASSTTGAPPGGTQYF	TGTGCCAGTAGTACGACAGGGGCCCCACCCGGGGGGACCCAGTACTTC
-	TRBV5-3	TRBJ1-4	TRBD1	CARSRTGTANEKLFF	TGTGCCAGAAGCCGCACCGGGACAGCTAATGAAAAACTGTTTTTT
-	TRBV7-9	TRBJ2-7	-	CASSLKRYEQYF	TGTGCCAGCAGCTTAAAGCGGTACGAGCAGTACTTC
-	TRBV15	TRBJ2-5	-	CATSGTAPQGGETQYF	TGTGCCACCAGCGGAACAGCACCACAGGGCGGAGAGACCCAGTACTTC
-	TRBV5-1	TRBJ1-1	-	CASSLTTGNTEAFF	TGCGCCAGCAGCTTGACCACAGGTAACACTGAAGCTTTCTTT
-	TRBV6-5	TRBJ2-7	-	CASSYSDRTEQYF	TGTGCCAGCAGTTACTCCGACAGGACGGAGCAGTACTTC
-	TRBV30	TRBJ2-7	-	CAWSVRVELGENYEQYF	TGTGCCTGGAGTGTAAGGGTAGAACTAGGGGAGAACTACGAGCAGTACTTC
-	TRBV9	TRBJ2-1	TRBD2	CASSVGTSDYNEQFF	TGTGCCAGCAGCGTGGGGACTAGCGACTACAATGAGCAGTTCTTC
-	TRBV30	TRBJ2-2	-	CAWSKGFTKNTGELFF	TGTGCCTGGAGTAAGGGGTTCACCAAGAACACCGGGGAGCTGTTTTTT
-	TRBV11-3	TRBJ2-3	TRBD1	CASSPGTGSHTDTQYF	TGTGCCAGCAGCCCAGGGACAGGGTCACACACAGATACTCAGTATTTT